This TCR beta chain was retrieved from a study of CD8 T cells in ankylosing spondylitis. Notes on the study in general: A TCR beta motif of roughly 8 highly homologous variants appeared characteristic of ankylosing spondylitis blood. Reportedly, significant enrichment of disease-linked clones occurred in matched ankylosing spondylitis synovial fluid.

This clonotype was counted a few times. What it binds is not known. TCRdb used MiXCR to reprocess the 5' RACE reads, holding one entry per CDR3 protein. This table has almost 250,000 distinct CDR3 sequences, roughly a third appearing once. Germline CDR1 is SEHNR and CDR2 is FQNEAQ (reference sequence). The germline V and J ends were trimmed by 1 base and 6 bases, with 9 bases remaining between them. The CDR3 is 13 amino acids. V gene TRBV7-9 combines with J gene TRBJ1-1, with D possibly being TRBD1 (6 bases). This sequence was found in a male donor with ankylosing spondylitis or in good health (not recorded which). The sample consisted of blood, either unsorted or a sorted T cell fraction (not recorded which). The CDR3 sequence: CASSLDRVAEAFF. The CDR3 DNA follows: TGTGCCAGCAGCTTAGACAGGGTAGCTGAAGCTTTCTTT.